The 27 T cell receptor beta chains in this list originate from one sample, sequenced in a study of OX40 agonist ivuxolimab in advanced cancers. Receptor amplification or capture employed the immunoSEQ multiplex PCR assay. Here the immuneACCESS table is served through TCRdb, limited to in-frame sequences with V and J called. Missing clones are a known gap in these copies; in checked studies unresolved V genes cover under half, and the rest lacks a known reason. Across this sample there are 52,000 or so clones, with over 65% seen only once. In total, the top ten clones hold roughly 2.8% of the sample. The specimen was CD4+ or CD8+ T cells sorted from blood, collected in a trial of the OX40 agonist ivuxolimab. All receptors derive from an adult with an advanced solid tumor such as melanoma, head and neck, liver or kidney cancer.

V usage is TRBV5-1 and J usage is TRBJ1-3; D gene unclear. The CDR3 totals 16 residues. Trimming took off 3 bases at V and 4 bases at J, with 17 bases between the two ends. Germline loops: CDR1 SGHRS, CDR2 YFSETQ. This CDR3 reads CASSSRPRGVGNTIYF. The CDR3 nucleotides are TGCGCCAGCAGCTCGCGCCCTCGCGGGGTGGGAAACACCATATATTTT.

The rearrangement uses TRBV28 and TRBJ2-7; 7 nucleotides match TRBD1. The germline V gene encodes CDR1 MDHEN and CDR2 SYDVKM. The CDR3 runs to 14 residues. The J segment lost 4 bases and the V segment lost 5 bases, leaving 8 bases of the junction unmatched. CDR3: CASSPRDRPYEQYF. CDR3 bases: TGTGCCAGCAGTCCGAGGGACAGACCATACGAGCAGTACTTC.

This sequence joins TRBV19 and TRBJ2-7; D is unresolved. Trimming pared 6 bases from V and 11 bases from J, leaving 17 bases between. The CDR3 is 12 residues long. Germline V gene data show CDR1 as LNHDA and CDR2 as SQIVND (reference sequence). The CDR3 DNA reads TGTGCCAGTAGCCCCGACCCCAGTTGGAAGTACTTC. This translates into CASSPDPSWKYF.

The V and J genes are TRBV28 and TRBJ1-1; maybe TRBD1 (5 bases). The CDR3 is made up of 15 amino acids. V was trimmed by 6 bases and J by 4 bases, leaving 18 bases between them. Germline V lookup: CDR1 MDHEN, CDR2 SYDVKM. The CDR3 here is CASSSSDRGFTEAFF. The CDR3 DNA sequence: TGTGCCAGCAGCTCCTCGGACCGGGGGTTCACTGAAGCTTTCTTT.

CDR3 loop: CSVEKYGGSSYNEQFF. The CDR3 DNA follows: TGCAGCGTTGAAAAGTATGGCGGAAGCTCCTACAATGAGCAGTTCTTC. The chain has TRBV29-1 and TRBJ2-1; no clear D gene. There are 16 residues in the CDR3. V was cut by 2 bases and J by 0 bases, with 14 bases left in between. CDR1 and CDR2 from the germline V gene are SQVTM and ANQGSEA.

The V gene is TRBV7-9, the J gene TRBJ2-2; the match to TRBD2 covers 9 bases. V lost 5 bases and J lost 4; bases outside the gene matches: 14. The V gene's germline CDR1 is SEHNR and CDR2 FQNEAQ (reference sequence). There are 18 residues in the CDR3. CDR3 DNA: TGTGCCAGCAGCCCCAAGGCGGCTAGCGGGGTCATCACCGGGGAGCTGTTTTTT. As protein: CASSPKAASGVITGELFF.

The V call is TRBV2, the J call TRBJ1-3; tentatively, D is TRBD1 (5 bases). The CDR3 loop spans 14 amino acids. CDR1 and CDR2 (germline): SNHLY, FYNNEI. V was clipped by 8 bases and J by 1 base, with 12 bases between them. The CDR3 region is CASLARGSGNTIYF. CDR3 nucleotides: TGTGCCAGCCTAGCTAGGGGTTCTGGAAACACCATATATTTT.

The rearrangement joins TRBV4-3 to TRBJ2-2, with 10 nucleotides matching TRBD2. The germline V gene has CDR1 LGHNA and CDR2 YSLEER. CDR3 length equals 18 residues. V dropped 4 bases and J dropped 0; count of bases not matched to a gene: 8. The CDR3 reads CASSRGLAAASNTGELFF. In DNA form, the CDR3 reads TGCGCCAGCAGCCGTGGACTAGCGGCGGCCTCGAACACCGGGGAGCTGTTTTTT.

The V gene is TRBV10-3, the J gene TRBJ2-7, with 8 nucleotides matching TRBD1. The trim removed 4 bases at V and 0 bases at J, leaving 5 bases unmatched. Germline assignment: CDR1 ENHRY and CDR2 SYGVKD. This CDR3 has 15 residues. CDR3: CAISARQGISYEQYF. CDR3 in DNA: TGTGCCATCAGTGCGCGACAGGGGATCTCCTACGAGCAGTACTTC.

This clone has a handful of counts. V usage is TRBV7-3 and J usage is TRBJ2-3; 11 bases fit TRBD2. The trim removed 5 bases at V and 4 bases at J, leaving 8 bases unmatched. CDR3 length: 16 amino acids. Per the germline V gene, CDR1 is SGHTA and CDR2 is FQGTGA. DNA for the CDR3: TGTGCCAGCAGCCTCATAGCGGGGGGGCCTTCAGATACGCAGTATTTT. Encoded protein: CASSLIAGGPSDTQYF.

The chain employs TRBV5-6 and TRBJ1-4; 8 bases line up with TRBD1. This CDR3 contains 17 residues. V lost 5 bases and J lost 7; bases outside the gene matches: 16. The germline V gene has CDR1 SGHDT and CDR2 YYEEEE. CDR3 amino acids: CASSGPKGQGEVEKLFF. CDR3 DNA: TGTGCCAGCAGTGGCCCTAAAGGACAGGGAGAGGTTGAAAAACTGTTTTTT.

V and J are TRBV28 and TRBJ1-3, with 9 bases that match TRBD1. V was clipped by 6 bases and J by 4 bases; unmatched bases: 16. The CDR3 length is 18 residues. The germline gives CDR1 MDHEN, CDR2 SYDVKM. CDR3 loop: CASSQGFTGGFSGNTIYF. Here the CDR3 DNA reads TGTGCCAGCAGCCAGGGGTTCACAGGGGGCTTTTCCGGAAACACCATATATTTT.

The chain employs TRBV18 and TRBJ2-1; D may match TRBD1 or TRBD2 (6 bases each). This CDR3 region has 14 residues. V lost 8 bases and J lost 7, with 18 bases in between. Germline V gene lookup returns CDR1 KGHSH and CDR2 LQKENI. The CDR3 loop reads CASQRGAGRNEQFF. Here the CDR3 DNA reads TGTGCCAGCCAAAGGGGGGCAGGGAGGAATGAGCAGTTCTTC.

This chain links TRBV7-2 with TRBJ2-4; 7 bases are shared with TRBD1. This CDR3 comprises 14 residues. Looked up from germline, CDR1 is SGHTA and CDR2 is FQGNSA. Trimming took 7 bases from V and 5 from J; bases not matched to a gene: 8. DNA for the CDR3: TGTGCCAGCACCCCTCCGCAGGGGGAAAACATTCAGTACTTC. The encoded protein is CASTPPQGENIQYF.

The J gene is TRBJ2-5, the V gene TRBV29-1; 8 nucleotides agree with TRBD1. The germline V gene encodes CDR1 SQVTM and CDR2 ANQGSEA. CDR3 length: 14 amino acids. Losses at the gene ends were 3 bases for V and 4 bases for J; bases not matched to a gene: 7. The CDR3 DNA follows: TGCAGCGTTGACGGACAGGGATTACGAGAGACCCAGTACTTC. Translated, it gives CSVDGQGLRETQYF.

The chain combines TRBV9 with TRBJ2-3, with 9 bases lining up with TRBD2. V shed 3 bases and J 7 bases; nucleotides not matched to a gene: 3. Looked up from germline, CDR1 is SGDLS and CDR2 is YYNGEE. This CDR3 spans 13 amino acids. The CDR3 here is CASSASGGNTQYF. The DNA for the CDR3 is TGTGCCAGCAGCGCAAGCGGGGGGAATACGCAGTATTTT.

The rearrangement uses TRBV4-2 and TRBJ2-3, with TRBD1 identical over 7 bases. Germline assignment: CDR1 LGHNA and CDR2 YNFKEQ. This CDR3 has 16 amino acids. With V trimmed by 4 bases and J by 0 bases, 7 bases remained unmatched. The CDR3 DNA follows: TGTGCCAGCAGCCGGCAGGGGGTAATAAGCACAGATACGCAGTATTTT. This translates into CASSRQGVISTDTQYF.

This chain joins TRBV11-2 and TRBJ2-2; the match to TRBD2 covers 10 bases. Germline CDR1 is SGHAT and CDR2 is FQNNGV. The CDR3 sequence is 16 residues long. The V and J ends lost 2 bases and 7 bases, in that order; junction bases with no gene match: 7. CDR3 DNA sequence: TGTGCCAGCAGCTTATCCCTAGCGGGGGCCAACGGGGAGCTGTTTTTT. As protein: CASSLSLAGANGELFF.

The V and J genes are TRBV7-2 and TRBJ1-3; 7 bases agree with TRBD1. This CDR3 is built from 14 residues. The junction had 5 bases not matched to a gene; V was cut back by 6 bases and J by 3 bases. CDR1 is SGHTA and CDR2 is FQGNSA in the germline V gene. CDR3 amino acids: CASSLDRVGNTIYF. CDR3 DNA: TGTGCCAGCAGTCTCGACAGGGTTGGAAACACCATATATTTT.

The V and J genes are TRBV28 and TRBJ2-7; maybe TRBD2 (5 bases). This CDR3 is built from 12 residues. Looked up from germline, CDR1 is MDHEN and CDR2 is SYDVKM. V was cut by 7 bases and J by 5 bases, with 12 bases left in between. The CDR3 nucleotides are TGTGCCAGCACCAAGGACGGGGACGAGCAGTACTTC. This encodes CASTKDGDEQYF.

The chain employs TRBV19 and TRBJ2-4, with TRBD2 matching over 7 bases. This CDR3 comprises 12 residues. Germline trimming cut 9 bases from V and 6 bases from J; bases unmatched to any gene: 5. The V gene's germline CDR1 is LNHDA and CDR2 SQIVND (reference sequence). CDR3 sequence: CASRPGGNIQYF. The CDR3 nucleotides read TGTGCCAGCCGACCGGGAGGAAACATTCAGTACTTC. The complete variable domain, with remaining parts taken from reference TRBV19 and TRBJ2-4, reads DGGITQSPKYLFRKEGQNVTLSCEQNLNHDAMYWYRQDPGQGLRLIYYSQIVNDFQKGDIAEGYSVSREKKESFPLTVTSAQKNPTAFYLCASRPGGNIQYFGAGTRLSVL.

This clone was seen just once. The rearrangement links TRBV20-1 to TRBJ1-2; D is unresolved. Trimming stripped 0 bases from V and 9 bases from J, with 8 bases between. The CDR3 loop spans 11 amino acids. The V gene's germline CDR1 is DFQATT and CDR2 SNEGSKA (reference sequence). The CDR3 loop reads CSARDDERYTF. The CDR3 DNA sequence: TGCAGTGCTAGAGACGACGAGCGCTACACCTTC.

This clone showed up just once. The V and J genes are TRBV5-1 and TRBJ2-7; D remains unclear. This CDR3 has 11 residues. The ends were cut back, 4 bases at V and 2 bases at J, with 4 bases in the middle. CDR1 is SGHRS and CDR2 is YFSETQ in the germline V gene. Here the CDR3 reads CASSTAYEQYF. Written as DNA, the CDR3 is TGCGCCAGCAGCACCGCCTACGAGCAGTACTTC.

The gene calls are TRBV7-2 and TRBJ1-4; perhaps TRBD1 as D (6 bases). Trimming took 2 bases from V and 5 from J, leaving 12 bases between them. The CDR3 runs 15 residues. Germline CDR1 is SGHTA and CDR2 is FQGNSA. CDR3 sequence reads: CASSLTQGGNEKLFF. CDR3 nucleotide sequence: TGTGCCAGCAGCTTAACACAGGGAGGGAATGAAAAACTGTTTTTT.

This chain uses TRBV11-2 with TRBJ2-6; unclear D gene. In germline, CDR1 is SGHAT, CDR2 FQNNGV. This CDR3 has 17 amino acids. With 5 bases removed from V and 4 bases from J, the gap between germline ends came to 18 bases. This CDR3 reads CASSPLRRFAGANVLTF. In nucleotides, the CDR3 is TGTGCCAGCAGCCCACTCCGAAGGTTTGCCGGGGCCAACGTCCTGACTTTC.

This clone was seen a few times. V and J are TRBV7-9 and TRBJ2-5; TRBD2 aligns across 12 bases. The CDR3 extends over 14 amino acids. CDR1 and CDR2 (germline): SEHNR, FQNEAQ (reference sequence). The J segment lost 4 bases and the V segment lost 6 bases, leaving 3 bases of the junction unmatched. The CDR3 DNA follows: TGTGCCAGCAGATCTAGCGGGGGGGGAGAGACCCAGTACTTC. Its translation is CASRSSGGGETQYF. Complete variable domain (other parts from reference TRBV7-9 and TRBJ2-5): DTGVSQNPRHKITKRGQNVTFRCDPISEHNRLYWYRQTLGQGPEFLTYFQNEAQLEKSRLLSDRFSAERPKGSFSTLEIQRTEQGDSAMYLCASRSSGGGETQYFGPGTRLLVL.

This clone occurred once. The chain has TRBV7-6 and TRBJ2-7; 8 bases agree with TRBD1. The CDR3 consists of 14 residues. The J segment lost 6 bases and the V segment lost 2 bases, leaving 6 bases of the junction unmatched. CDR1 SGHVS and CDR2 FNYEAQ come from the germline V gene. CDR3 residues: CASSLQGAVIEQYF. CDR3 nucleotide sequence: TGTGCCAGCAGCTTACAGGGGGCTGTGATCGAGCAGTACTTC. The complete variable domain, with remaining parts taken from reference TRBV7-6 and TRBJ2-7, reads GAGVSQSPRYKVTKRGQDVALRCDPISGHVSLYWYRQALGQGPEFLTYFNYEAQQDKSGLPNDRFSAERPEGSISTLTIQRTEQRDSAMYRCASSLQGAVIEQYFGPGTRLTVT.